The 5 T cell receptor beta chains presented below share a single source sample, sequenced in a study of T cell responses to AZD1222 COVID-19 vaccine. The data were produced by immunoSEQ multiplex PCR, yet TCRdb's version contains in-frame clones alone and is incomplete. The sample lists some 150,000 clones, over 85% occurring once. This specimen was peripheral blood, taken on day 0 of AZD1222 vaccination. These receptor sequences come from an adult in good health.

V and J are TRBV27 and TRBJ1-2, with D possibly TRBD1 on 5 matching bases. Trimming took off 6 bases at V and 4 bases at J, with 18 bases between the two ends. Germline loops: CDR1 MNHEY, CDR2 SMNVEV (reference sequence). The CDR3 consists of 15 residues. The CDR3 region is CASSLTPGSPYGYTF. In nucleotides, the CDR3 is TGTGCCAGCAGCTTAACTCCAGGGTCCCCCTATGGCTACACCTTC.

This chain links TRBV5-1 with TRBJ1-1, with D unclear. CDR3 length equals 15 residues. Trimming stripped 0 bases from V and 6 bases from J, with 15 bases between. Germline V gene sequence: CDR1 SGHRS, CDR2 YFSETQ. CDR3 sequence (DNA): TGCGCCAGCAGCTTGGGACAATCGGTGGGATCTGAAGCTTTCTTT. Translated: CASSLGQSVGSEAFF.

The CDR3 bases are TGTGCCAGCAGCCTGGGGACAGGGTTTACCGGGGAGCTGTTTTTT. Translation: CASSLGTGFTGELFF. The chain has TRBV7-8 and TRBJ2-2, with TRBD1 identical over 9 bases. Germline CDR1 reads SGHVS; CDR2 reads FQNEAQ. Trimming took 5 bases from V and 5 from J; bases not matched to a gene: 6. The CDR3 spans 15 residues.

This chain uses TRBV15 with TRBJ1-5; 10 bases are a match to TRBD1. This CDR3 is built from 16 residues. The germline V gene encodes CDR1 LNHNV and CDR2 YYDKDF (reference sequence). The V and J ends lost 0 bases and 6 bases, in that order; junction bases with no gene match: 5. The CDR3, as DNA: TGTGCCACCAGCAGAGATAATTGGGACAGGGGTCAGCCCCAGCATTTT. Translating gives CATSRDNWDRGQPQHF.

J is TRBJ1-3 and V is TRBV9; 8 bases match TRBD1. The germline V gene encodes CDR1 SGDLS and CDR2 YYNGEE. The CDR3 runs 15 residues. The trim removed 4 bases at V and 3 bases at J, leaving 6 bases unmatched. The CDR3 reads CASSPRTGIGNTIYF. The CDR3 DNA follows: TGTGCCAGCAGCCCTCGGACAGGGATTGGAAACACCATATATTTT.